This TCR beta chain is from a study of T-cell reconstitution after alpha-beta-depleted transplantation in children. The TCRbeta library was prepared with unique molecular identifiers. In TCRdb, the PCR reads were re-called with MiXCR into one record per CDR3 protein. Among some 280,000 distinct CDR3 sequences listed, 9.9% were seen once. Looked up from germline, CDR1 is KGHSH and CDR2 is LQKENI. V lost 2 bases and J 13 bases, leaving 12 bases between the germline ends. The CDR3 extends over 13 amino acids. The material was PBMCs from the stem cell graft donor, obtained from the stem cell graft. The chain has TRBV18 and TRBJ1-6, with a tentative D call TRBD1 (5 bases). The TCR comes from a human donor who donated a stem cell graft to a child with SCID. The CDR3 reads CASSPDSARPLHF. The CDR3 DNA sequence: TGTGCCAGCTCACCAGACAGCGCCAGGCCCCTCCACTTT.